This entry lists 25 T cell receptor beta chains sequenced from one sample in a study of blood T cells in healthy people across ages (dated by TCRdb to the mid-2010s). The method behind the library was 5' RACE. TCRdb lists the instrument as Illumina HiSeq 2500. A second PCR of roughly 6 to 12 cycles was performed with a sample-barcoded 5' primer and a J-beta primer mix. Through fastp at Q25 and MiXCR, TCRdb rebuilt clones from the public reads, retaining in-frame beta chains. Every entry covers one CDR3 protein and lists the most common genes and DNA from its rows. The sample has approximately 810,000 distinct CDR3 sequences on record, 29% of them singletons. The ten largest clones take up roughly a sixth of the sample. Sequenced sample: blood. The receptor source for this set is a woman over 75 in good health.

This rearrangement joins TRBV2 to TRBJ2-5, with D possibly being TRBD2 (5 bases). The CDR3 consists of 15 residues. V shed 6 bases and J shed 5 bases, with 19 bases lying between them. The germline V gene encodes CDR1 SNHLY and CDR2 FYNNEI. The DNA of the CDR3 is TGTGCCAGCAGGCGATTCGGACTCGGTGGGGAGACCCAGTACTTC. This encodes CASRRFGLGGETQYF.

This clonotype has a single count. J is TRBJ1-4 and V is TRBV5-6, with unresolved D. The CDR3 sequence is 16 residues long. Trimming removed 1 base at V and 3 bases at J, with 13 bases between. Germline lookup yields CDR1 SGHDT and CDR2 YYEEEE. In DNA form, the CDR3 reads TGTGCCAGCAGCTTGTGGTCACGTGACTCTAATGAAAAACTGTTTTTT. Translating it yields CASSLWSRDSNEKLFF.

This clonotype showed up many times. The genes are TRBV18 and TRBJ2-1; 11 bases align to TRBD1. The CDR3 has 15 residues. Germline CDR1 and CDR2: KGHSH and LQKENI. V lost 0 bases, J lost 7 bases, and 2 bases stayed unmatched. DNA for the CDR3: TGTGCCAGCTCACCACCGGACAGGGGGCTAAATGAGCAGTTCTTC. It yields the protein CASSPPDRGLNEQFF.

This clonotype was detected only a few times. This may stem from a read error, because a much larger clone lies one nucleotide away. This chain uses TRBV5-1 with TRBJ1-2, with D maybe TRBD1 (6 bases). The germline gives CDR1 SGHRS, CDR2 YFSETQ. CDR3 length: 16 residues. For the CDR3, the DNA is TGCGCCAGCAACTTGGGGGGACACCGCCTCGTTTATGGCTACACCTTC. The encoded protein is CASNLGGHRLVYGYTF. Full variable domain (rest looked up from reference TRBV5-1 and TRBJ1-2): KAGVTQTPRYLIKTRGQQVTLSCSPISGHRSVSWYQQTPGQGLQFLFEYFSETQRNKGNFPGRFSGRQFSNSRSEMNVSTLELGDSALYLCASNLGGHRLVYGYTFGSGTRLTVV.

As regards this clonotype: At one end the junction does not follow the germline gene, possibly because of a read error. The genes are TRBV27 and TRBJ1-2, with a possible D match to TRBD1 (6 bases). CDR1 is MNHEY and CDR2 is SMNVEV in the germline V gene (reference sequence). The CDR3 runs 14 residues. The CDR3: CAGSPYRDGNGYTF. CDR3 coding DNA: TGTGCCGGCAGTCCGTACAGGGATGGTAATGGCTACACCTTC.

This clonotype was recorded many times. CDR3 in DNA: TGTGCCAGCAGTCGAGCGGGGTCGGCAGATACGCAGTATTTT. It yields the protein CASSRAGSADTQYF. The rearrangement joins TRBV6-2 or TRBV6-3 to TRBJ2-3; 7 bases match TRBD2. Germline V gives CDR1 MNHEY, CDR2 SVGEGT. This CDR3 contains 14 residues. Trimming removed 5 bases from V and 4 bases from J; junction bases left unmatched: 6.

The chain joins TRBV20-1 to TRBJ2-7; D remains ambiguous. The ends were cut back, 4 bases at V and 11 bases at J, with 18 bases in the middle. The CDR3 is 12 residues long. The V gene's germline CDR1 is DFQATT and CDR2 SNEGSKA (reference sequence). The CDR3 DNA reads TGCAGTGCTAAAAGGTCACCGTCCGGCGAGTACTTC. It codes for CSAKRSPSGEYF.

This clonotype was detected many times. This rearrangement joins TRBV7-2 to TRBJ1-6; D perhaps matches TRBD1 (6 bases). Per germline, CDR1 SGHTA and CDR2 FQGNSA. The CDR3 totals 18 residues. V was trimmed by 0 bases and J by 5 bases, leaving 17 bases between them. As DNA, the CDR3 is TGTGCCAGCAGCTTAGCGGGATCCGCGGGGGCGCATAATTCACCCCTCCACTTT. Translated: CASSLAGSAGAHNSPLHF.

This clonotype was found many times. The J gene is TRBJ2-5, the V gene TRBV5-1; D gene unclear. The CDR3 is made up of 16 amino acids. V was clipped by 2 bases and J by 5 bases, with 19 bases between them. CDR1 is SGHRS, CDR2 YFSETQ, per germline. CDR3 residues: CASSFQGSGKRETQYF. CDR3 coding DNA: TGCGCCAGCAGCTTTCAAGGTTCGGGCAAAAGGGAGACCCAGTACTTC.

This clonotype was picked up a small number of times. The chain couples TRBV11-3 to TRBJ2-3; possibly TRBD2 for D (5 bases). The germline CDR1 and CDR2 sequences are SGHNT and YENEEA. The CDR3 has 14 residues. Trimming left V 5 bases short and J 2 bases short, with 11 bases between. The CDR3 is CASSPARATDTQYF. In DNA, the CDR3 is TGTGCCAGCAGCCCGGCGCGGGCCACAGATACGCAGTATTTT.

Only a few counts were recorded for this clonotype. V is TRBV28 and J is TRBJ1-1; 7 bases are a match to TRBD1. V lost 1 base, J lost 9 bases, and 5 bases stayed unmatched. This CDR3 is built from 13 residues. CDR1 is MDHEN and CDR2 is SYDVKM in the germline V gene. This CDR3 is CASSLSGGGKAFF. CDR3 bases: TGTGCCAGCAGTTTATCAGGGGGAGGGAAAGCTTTCTTT.

The sample holds many counts of this clonotype. The gene calls are TRBV3-1 and TRBJ2-3; D remains ambiguous. V lost 2 bases and J lost 6, with 15 bases in between. The CDR3 covers 15 residues. Germline loops: CDR1 LGHDT, CDR2 YNNKEL (reference sequence). The CDR3 nucleotides are TGTGCCAGCAGCCAAAGAACGGATCCCCGCGATACGCAGTATTTT. Translating gives CASSQRTDPRDTQYF.

There are a few counts of this clonotype. This chain links TRBV7-9 with TRBJ1-1; 9 bases are shared with TRBD1. This CDR3 has 16 residues. Germline CDR1 and CDR2: SEHNR and FQNEAQ (reference sequence). J was trimmed by 0 bases and V by 8 bases; bases with no gene match: 10. CDR3 region: CASGAGTGLMNTEAFF. CDR3 in DNA: TGTGCCAGCGGCGCCGGGACAGGGCTAATGAACACTGAAGCTTTCTTT.

This clonotype was seen at least ten times. The J gene is TRBJ1-5, the V gene TRBV29-1; 10 bases line up with TRBD1. This CDR3 region has 13 residues. V was pared by 4 bases and J by 4 bases, with 1 base of the junction left unmatched. The germline gives CDR1 SQVTM, CDR2 ANQGSEA. The CDR3 loop reads CSVGGQGNQPQHF. For the CDR3, the DNA is TGCAGCGTTGGGGGACAGGGGAATCAGCCCCAGCATTTT.

This clonotype was observed many times. The chain recombines TRBV7-2 with TRBJ1-1, with 8 bases fitting TRBD1. Unmatched junction bases numbered 10, after V lost 6 bases and J lost 4 bases. CDR1 and CDR2 (germline): SGHTA, FQGNSA. The CDR3 covers 15 residues. CDR3 nucleotides: TGTGCCAGCAGGAAGGACAGGGTTCTTTCCACTGAAGCTTTCTTT. Its protein is CASRKDRVLSTEAFF.

To note about this clonotype: Germline is not matched at one junction end, which may reflect a read error. The chain joins TRBV7-2 to TRBJ1-2; maybe TRBD1 (6 bases). Per the germline V gene, CDR1 is SGHTA and CDR2 is FQGNSA. The CDR3 runs to 16 residues. The chain's CDR3 is CASSLAQDRTNYGHTF. CDR3 sequence (DNA): TGTGCCAGCAGCTTAGCGCAGGACAGAACTAACTATGGCCACACCTTC.

This clonotype was seen repeatedly, ten times or more. J is TRBJ2-3 and V is TRBV12-3 or TRBV12-4; D is undetermined. V lost 0 bases to trimming and J lost 4 bases, with 11 bases between them. The CDR3 totals 15 residues. The CDR3, as DNA: TGTGCCAGCAGTTTAGCCCCTGGGGTCGCAGATACGCAGTATTTT. Translating it yields CASSLAPGVADTQYF.

This chain links TRBV7-2 with TRBJ2-7; 11 bases map to TRBD2. With V trimmed by 1 base and J by 10 bases, 12 bases remained unmatched. The CDR3 runs 16 residues. Germline lookup yields CDR1 SGHTA and CDR2 FQGNSA. The CDR3 bases are TGTGCCAGCAGCTTAGGACTAGCGGGGACCCTTATGCCCCAGTACTTC. It encodes CASSLGLAGTLMPQYF.

This clonotype came up many times. The gene calls are TRBV20-1 and TRBJ2-5, with 8 bases aligning to TRBD1. Germline values: CDR1 DFQATT, CDR2 SNEGSKA (reference sequence). CDR3 length: 14 amino acids. V shed 1 base, J shed 4 bases, and the junction held 5 bases outside the gene matches. CDR3 DNA: TGCAGTGCTAGAGGACAGGGGTCGCGAGAGACCCAGTACTTC. Its translation: CSARGQGSRETQYF.

There are many counts of this clonotype. This chain uses TRBV11-2 with TRBJ2-1, with a tentative D call TRBD1 (5 bases). V shed 3 bases and J shed 9 bases, with 9 bases lying between them. Germline V gives CDR1 SGHAT, CDR2 FQNNGV. The CDR3 covers 12 residues. This CDR3 reads CASSFQGFEQFF. The DNA for the CDR3 is TGTGCCAGCAGCTTCCAGGGTTTTGAGCAGTTCTTC.

The CDR3 protein is CASSYTSGTGARDEQFF. The CDR3 nucleotides read TGTGCCAGCAGTTACACCTCCGGGACAGGGGCCCGGGATGAGCAGTTCTTC. The genes are TRBV6-6 and TRBJ2-1; 10 nucleotides line up with TRBD1. CDR3 length: 17 residues. V shed 2 bases and J 8 bases; nucleotides not matched to a gene: 12. Germline CDR1 is MNHNY and CDR2 is SVGAGI (reference sequence).

This clonotype came up many times. The chain carries TRBV4-1 and TRBJ2-5, with TRBD2 identical over 7 bases. Losses at the gene ends were 4 bases for V and 4 bases for J; bases not matched to a gene: 6. Germline V gene lookup returns CDR1 MGHRA and CDR2 YSYEKL. There are 14 residues in the CDR3. The DNA for the CDR3 is TGCGCCAGCAGCCCCGGGCCGGGGGGAGAGACCCAGTACTTC. Translation gives CASSPGPGGETQYF.

This clonotype was seen a few times. An end of the junction differs from the germline gene, which may be a read error. The chain joins TRBV12-3 or TRBV12-4 to TRBJ2-3, with 9 bases matching TRBD2. The CDR3 sequence is 14 residues long. The CDR3 DNA sequence: TGTGCCAGCAATCTAGCGGGGAGAGTAGATGCGCAGTATTTT. Encoded protein: CASNLAGRVDAQYF.

In this sample, this clonotype turned up many times. V usage is TRBV7-2 and J usage is TRBJ2-3, with D perhaps assigned TRBD1 or TRBD2 (5 bases each). V was trimmed by 2 bases and J by 2 bases, leaving 14 bases between them. The CDR3 is 16 residues long. Germline CDR1 SGHTA, CDR2 FQGNSA. CDR3: CASSLSPGPNTDTQYF. The CDR3 DNA follows: TGTGCCAGCAGCTTAAGTCCGGGACCAAACACAGATACGCAGTATTTT.

V and J are TRBV6-6 and TRBJ1-2; maybe TRBD1 (6 bases). V was pared by 6 bases and J by 2 bases, with 13 bases between. The CDR3 spans 14 residues. Germline CDR1 MNHNY, CDR2 SVGAGI (reference sequence). This chain's CDR3 is CASRYVTGNYGYTF. The CDR3 nucleotides read TGTGCCAGCAGGTACGTTACAGGGAACTATGGCTACACCTTC.